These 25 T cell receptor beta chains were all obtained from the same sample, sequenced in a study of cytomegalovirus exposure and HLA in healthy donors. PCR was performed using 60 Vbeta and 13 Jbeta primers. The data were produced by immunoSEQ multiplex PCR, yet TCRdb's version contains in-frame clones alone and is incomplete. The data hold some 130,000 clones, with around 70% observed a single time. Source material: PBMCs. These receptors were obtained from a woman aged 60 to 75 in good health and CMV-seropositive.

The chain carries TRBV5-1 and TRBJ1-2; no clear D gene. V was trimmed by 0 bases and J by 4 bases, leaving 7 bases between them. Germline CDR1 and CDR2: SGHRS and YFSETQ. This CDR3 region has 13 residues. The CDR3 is CASSLGGFYGYTF. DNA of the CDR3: TGCGCCAGCAGCTTGGGAGGGTTCTATGGCTACACCTTC. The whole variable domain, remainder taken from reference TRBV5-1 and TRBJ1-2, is KAGVTQTPRYLIKTRGQQVTLSCSPISGHRSVSWYQQTPGQGLQFLFEYFSETQRNKGNFPGRFSGRQFSNSRSEMNVSTLELGDSALYLCASSLGGFYGYTFGSGTRLTVV.

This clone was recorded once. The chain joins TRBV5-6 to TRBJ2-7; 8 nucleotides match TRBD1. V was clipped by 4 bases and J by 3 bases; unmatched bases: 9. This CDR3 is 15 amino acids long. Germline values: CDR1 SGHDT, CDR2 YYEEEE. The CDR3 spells CASSEDRDEVYEQYF. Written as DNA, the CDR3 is TGTGCCAGCAGCGAGGACAGGGACGAAGTCTACGAGCAGTACTTC.

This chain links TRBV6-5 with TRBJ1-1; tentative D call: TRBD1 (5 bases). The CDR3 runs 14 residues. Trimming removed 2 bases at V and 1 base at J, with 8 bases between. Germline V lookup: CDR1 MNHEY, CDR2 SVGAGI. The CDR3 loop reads CASSYKGPNTEAFF. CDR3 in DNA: TGTGCCAGCAGTTACAAGGGGCCGAACACTGAAGCTTTCTTT.

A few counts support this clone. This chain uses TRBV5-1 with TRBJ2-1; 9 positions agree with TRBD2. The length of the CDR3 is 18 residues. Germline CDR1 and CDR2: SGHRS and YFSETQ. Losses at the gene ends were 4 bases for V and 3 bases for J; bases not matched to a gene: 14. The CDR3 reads CASSGLGGGGANYNEQFF. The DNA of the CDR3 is TGCGCCAGCAGCGGCCTTGGGGGCGGGGGGGCAAACTACAATGAGCAGTTCTTC.

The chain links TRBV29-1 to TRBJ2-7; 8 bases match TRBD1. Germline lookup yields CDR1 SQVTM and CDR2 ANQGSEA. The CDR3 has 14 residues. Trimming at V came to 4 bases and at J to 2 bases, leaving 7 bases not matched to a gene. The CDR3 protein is CSVVNQDRAYEQYF. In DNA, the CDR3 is TGCAGCGTTGTGAATCAGGACAGGGCCTACGAGCAGTACTTC.

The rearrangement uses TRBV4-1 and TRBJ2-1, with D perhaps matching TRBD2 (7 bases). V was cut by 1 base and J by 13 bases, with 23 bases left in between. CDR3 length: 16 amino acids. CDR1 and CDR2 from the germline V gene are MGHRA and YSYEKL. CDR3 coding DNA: TGCGCCAGCAGCCAAGTGGGCGGGGGCCCTCCGGAGATCCAGTTCTTC. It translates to CASSQVGGGPPEIQFF.

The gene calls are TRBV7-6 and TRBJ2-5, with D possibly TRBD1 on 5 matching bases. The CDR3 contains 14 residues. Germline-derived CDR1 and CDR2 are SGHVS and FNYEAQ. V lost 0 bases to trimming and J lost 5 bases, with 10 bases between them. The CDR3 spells CASSLAQGWETQYF. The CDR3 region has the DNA TGTGCCAGCAGCTTAGCGCAGGGTTGGGAGACCCAGTACTTC. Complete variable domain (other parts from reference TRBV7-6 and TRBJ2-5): GAGVSQSPRYKVTKRGQDVALRCDPISGHVSLYWYRQALGQGPEFLTYFNYEAQQDKSGLPNDRFSAERPEGSISTLTIQRTEQRDSAMYRCASSLAQGWETQYFGPGTRLLVL.

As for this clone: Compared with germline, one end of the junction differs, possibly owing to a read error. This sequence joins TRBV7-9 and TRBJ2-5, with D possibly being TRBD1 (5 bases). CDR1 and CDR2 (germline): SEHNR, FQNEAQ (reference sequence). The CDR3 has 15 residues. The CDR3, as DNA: TGTTCCAGCAGCCCACCTCGGACCAAGGGGGAGACCCAGTACTTC. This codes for CSSSPPRTKGETQYF.

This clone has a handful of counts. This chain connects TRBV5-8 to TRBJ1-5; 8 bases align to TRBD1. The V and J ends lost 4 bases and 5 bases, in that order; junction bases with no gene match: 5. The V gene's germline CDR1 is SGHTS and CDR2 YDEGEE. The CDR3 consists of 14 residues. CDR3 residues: CASSPGTGHQPQHF. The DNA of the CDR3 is TGTGCCAGCAGCCCGGGGACAGGACATCAGCCCCAGCATTTT.

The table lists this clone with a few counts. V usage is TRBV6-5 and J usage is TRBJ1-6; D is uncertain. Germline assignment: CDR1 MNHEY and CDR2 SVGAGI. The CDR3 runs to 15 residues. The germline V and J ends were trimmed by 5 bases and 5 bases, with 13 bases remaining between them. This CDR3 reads CASSRDTRNNSPLHF. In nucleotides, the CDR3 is TGTGCCAGCAGTCGCGACACACGGAATAATTCACCCCTCCACTTT.

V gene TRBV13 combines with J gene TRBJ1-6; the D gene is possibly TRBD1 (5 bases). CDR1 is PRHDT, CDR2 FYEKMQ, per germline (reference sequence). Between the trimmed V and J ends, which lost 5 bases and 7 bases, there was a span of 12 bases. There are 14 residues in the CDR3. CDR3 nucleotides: TGTGCCAGCAGCCCGGGGGGTCGAAATTCACCCCTCCACTTT. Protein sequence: CASSPGGRNSPLHF.

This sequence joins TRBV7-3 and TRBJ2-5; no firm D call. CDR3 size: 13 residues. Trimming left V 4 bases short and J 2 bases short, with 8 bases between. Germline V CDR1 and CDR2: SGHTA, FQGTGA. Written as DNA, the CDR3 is TGTGCCAGCAGCTCCTCCAGGCAAGAGACCCAGTACTTC. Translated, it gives CASSSSRQETQYF.

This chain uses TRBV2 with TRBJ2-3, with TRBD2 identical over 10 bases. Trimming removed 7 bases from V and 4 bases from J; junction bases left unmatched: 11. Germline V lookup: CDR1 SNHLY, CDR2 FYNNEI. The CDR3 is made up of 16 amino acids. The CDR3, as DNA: TGTGCCAGCACCGTACTAGCGGGGTTCCTCCCAGATACGCAGTATTTT. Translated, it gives CASTVLAGFLPDTQYF.

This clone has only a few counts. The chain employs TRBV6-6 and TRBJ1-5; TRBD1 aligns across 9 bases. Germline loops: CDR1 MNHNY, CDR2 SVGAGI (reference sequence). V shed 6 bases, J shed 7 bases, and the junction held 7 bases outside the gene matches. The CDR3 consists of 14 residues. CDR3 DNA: TGTGCCAGCAGGGGGGGACAGGGCAGGCAGCCCCAGCATTTT. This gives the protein CASRGGQGRQPQHF.

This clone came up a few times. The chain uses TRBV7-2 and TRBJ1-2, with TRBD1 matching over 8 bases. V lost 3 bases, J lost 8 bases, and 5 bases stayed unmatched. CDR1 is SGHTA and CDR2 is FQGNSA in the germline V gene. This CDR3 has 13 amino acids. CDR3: CASSLGQVEGYTF. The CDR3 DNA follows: TGTGCCAGCAGCTTGGGACAGGTAGAGGGCTACACCTTC.

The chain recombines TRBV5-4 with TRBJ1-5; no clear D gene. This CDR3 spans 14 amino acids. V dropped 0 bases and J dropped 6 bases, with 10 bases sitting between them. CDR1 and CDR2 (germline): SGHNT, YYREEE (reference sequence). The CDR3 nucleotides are TGTGCCAGCAGCTTGGGACCCGAGGGTCAGCCCCAGCATTTT. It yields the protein CASSLGPEGQPQHF.

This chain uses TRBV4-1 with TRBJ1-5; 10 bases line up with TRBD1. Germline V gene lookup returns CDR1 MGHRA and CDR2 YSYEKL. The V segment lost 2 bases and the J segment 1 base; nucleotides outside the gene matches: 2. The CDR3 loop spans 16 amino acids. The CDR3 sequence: CASSQRQGASNQPQHF. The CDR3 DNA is TGCGCCAGCAGCCAACGACAGGGGGCAAGCAATCAGCCCCAGCATTTT.

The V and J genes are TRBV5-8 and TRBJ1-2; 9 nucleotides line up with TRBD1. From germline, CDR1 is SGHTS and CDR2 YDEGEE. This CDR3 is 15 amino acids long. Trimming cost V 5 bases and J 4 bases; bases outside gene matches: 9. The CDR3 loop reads CASRPGQGISYGYTF. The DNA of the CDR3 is TGTGCCAGCAGACCAGGACAGGGGATCAGCTATGGCTACACCTTC.

The CDR3 DNA sequence: TGTGCCAGCAGCCGGTTGGGGCTTAGGACTGAAAAACTGTTTTTT. Its protein product is CASSRLGLRTEKLFF. V usage is TRBV5-4 and J usage is TRBJ1-4, with D maybe TRBD1 (5 bases). Trimming removed 4 bases from V and 7 bases from J, with 17 bases in between. The germline CDR1 and CDR2 sequences are SGHNT and YYREEE (reference sequence). This CDR3 has 15 residues.

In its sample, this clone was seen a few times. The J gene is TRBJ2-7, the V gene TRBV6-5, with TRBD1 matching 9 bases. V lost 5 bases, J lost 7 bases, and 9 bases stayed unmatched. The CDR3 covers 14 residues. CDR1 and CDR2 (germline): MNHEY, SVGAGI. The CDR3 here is CASSGGTGRREQYF. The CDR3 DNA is TGTGCCAGCAGTGGAGGGACAGGGCGACGGGAGCAGTACTTC.

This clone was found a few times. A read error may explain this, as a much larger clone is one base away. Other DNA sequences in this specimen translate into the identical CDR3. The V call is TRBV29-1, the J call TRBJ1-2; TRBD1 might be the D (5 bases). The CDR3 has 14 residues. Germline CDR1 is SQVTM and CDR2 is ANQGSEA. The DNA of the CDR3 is TGCAGCGTTCCCGGGACTCCTGGGAAGAATGGCTACACGTTC. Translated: CSVPGTPGKNGYTF.

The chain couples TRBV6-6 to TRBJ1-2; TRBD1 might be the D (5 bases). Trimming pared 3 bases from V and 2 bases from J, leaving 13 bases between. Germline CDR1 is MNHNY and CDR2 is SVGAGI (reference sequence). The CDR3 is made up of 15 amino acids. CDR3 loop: CASSYPLGANYGYTF. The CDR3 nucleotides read TGTGCCAGCAGTTATCCTTTAGGGGCAAACTATGGCTACACCTTC.

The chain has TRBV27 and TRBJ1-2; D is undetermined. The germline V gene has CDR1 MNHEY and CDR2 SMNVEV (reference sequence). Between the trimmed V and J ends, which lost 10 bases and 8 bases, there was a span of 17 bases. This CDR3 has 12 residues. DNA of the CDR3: TGTGCCACCACATCGGGAGGAGGCGGCTACACCTTC. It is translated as CATTSGGGGYTF.

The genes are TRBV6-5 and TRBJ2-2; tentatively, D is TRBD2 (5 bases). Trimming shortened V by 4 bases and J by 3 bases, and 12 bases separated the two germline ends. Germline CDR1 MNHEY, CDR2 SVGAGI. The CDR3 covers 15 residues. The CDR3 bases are TGTGCCAGCAGTTCGGACCAGAGGGACACCGGGGAGCTGTTTTTT. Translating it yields CASSSDQRDTGELFF.

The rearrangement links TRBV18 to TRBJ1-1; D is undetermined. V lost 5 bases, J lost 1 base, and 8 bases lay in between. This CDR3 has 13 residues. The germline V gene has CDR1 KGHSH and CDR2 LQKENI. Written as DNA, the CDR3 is TGTGCCAGCTCATCTACAGAGAACACTGAAGCTTTCTTT. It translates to CASSSTENTEAFF.